The rows below give T cell receptor beta chains drawn from one sample of a study of shared T cell receptors in the human thymus. Produced via immunoSEQ multiplex PCR; TCRdb's table is partial and in-frame only. The data contain under 450,000 clones, 85% to 95% of them seen just once; the ten biggest clones take up around 0.019%. The sample comprised thymocytes. These receptors all come from a human donor. The CDR3 runs from the conserved cysteine through the conserved F or W. A D gene is named only where the DNA matches it firmly. Rows give clone size only sometimes, using once, few, many, or a class for an expanded clone.

D gene,J gene,clone size,V gene,CDR3 protein,CDR3 DNA
.,TRBJ2-6,few,TRBV18,CASSPTRPSGANVLTF,TGTGCCAGCTCACCAACCAGACCCTCTGGGGCCAACGTCCTGACTTTC
.,TRBJ2-1,.,TRBV28,CASTLRGGNRAGGVEQFF,TGTGCCAGCACCCTTCGTGGGGGGAACAGGGCTGGCGGAGTTGAGCAGTTCTTC
TRBD2,TRBJ2-2,.,TRBV27,CASSINRDTVAGINTGELFF,TGTGCCAGCAGTATAAACCGGGACACCGTAGCGGGAATAAACACCGGGGAGCTGTTTTTT
.,TRBJ2-4,.,TRBV7-2,CASSLKNIQYF,TGTGCCAGCAGCCTCAAAAACATTCAGTACTTC
TRBD2,TRBJ2-7,.,TRBV7-2,CASSISGASGTYEQYF,TGTGCCAGCAGCATTAGCGGGGCTAGCGGAACCTACGAGCAGTACTTC
TRBD1,TRBJ2-5,.,TRBV7-2,CASSSGQGEGETQYF,TGTGCCAGCAGCTCCGGACAGGGTGAAGGAGAGACCCAGTACTTC
.,TRBJ2-7,.,TRBV27,CASSSSGYEQYF,TGTGCCAGCAGTTCATCAGGGTACGAGCAGTACTTC
TRBD2,TRBJ2-7,.,TRBV6-5,CASSYFSGSRIYEQYF,TGTGCCAGCAGTTACTTCAGCGGGAGCCGCATCTACGAGCAGTACTTC
.,TRBJ1-2,.,TRBV14,CAGSPGEGGYGYTF,TGTGCCGGCAGCCCTGGGGAGGGGGGCTATGGCTACACCTTC
.,TRBJ2-1,.,TRBV5-4,CASSLATAPYNEQFF,TGTGCCAGCAGCTTGGCAACTGCCCCCTACAATGAGCAGTTCTTC
.,TRBJ2-3,once,TRBV25-1,CASSEHGRAKDTQYF,TGTGCCAGCAGTGAGCATGGCAGGGCGAAGGATACGCAGTATTTT
.,TRBJ1-1,.,TRBV14,CASSLGGGVEMNTEAFF,TGTGCCAGCAGCCTAGGGGGAGGGGTTGAAATGAACACTGAAGCTTTCTTT
.,TRBJ2-1,.,TRBV5-4,CASSLIGDYNEQFF,TGTGCCAGCAGCTTAATAGGCGACTACAATGAGCAGTTCTTC
.,TRBJ2-7,once,TRBV19,CASSTTGTKPYEQYF,TGTGCCAGTAGTACCACAGGGACCAAACCCTACGAGCAGTACTTC
TRBD1,TRBJ1-1,.,TRBV27,CASRLPGGNTEAFF,TGTGCCAGCAGATTGCCAGGGGGGAACACTGAAGCTTTCTTT
TRBD2,TRBJ2-3,.,TRBV27,CASSLRPSGRATDTQYF,TGTGCCAGCAGTTTAAGGCCTAGCGGGAGGGCCACAGATACGCAGTATTTT
.,TRBJ2-5,.,TRBV11-3,CASSQRSPETQYF,TGTGCCAGCAGTCAGCGGTCCCCAGAGACCCAGTACTTC
.,TRBJ2-7,once,TRBV6-5,CASSYQDSYEQYF,TGTGCCAGCAGTTACCAGGACTCCTACGAGCAGTACTTC
.,TRBJ2-3,.,TRBV7-8,CASSHIILAKTDTQYF,TGTGCCAGCAGTCATATCATTCTAGCAAAGACAGATACGCAGTATTTT